This T cell receptor beta chain was profiled in a study of cytomegalovirus exposure and HLA in healthy donors. Whole-study results and caveats: A later analysis linked a missense variant in DCLRE1C to the trimming of TCR beta V and J genes. Per published reports, the classifier diagnosed cytomegalovirus status with high specificity and sensitivity.

The PCR used 60 Vbeta and 13 Jbeta primers. In the original workflow: Later analysis identified 80 million to 90 million unique TCR beta chains, 10 million to 12 million shared. Produced via immunoSEQ multiplex PCR; TCRdb's table is partial and in-frame only. The V and J calls and clone size are taken from that table; D and trimming were inferred from the DNA. The sample lists fewer than 200,000 clones; 75% were seen once. Notes on this clone: As yet, its antigen is unknown.

These donors counted as nominally healthy when sampled, but unrecorded immune exposures were likely. The receptor's source is a woman in her 50s in good health and CMV-seropositive. Sample: PBMCs.

The CDR3: CASSARGGGNEKLFF. The CDR3 DNA sequence: TGTGCCAGCAGTGCCCGCGGGGGAGGGAATGAAAAACTGTTTTTT. The chain is built from TRBV6-5 and TRBJ1-4, with a possible D match to TRBD1 (5 bases). V was clipped by 5 bases and J by 5 bases, with 15 bases between them. This CDR3 has 15 residues. Germline V gene sequence: CDR1 MNHEY, CDR2 SVGAGI.